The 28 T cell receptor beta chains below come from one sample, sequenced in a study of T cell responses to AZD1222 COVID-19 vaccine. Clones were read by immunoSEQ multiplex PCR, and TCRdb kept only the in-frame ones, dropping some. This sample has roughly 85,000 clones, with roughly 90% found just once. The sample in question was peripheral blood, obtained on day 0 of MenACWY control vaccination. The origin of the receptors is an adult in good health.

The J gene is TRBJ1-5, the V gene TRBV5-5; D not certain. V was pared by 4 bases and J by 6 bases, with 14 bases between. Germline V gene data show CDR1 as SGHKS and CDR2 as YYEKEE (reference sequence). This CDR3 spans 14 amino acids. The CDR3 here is CASSSTSGFQPQHF. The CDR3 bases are TGTGCCAGCAGCAGCACCAGCGGATTTCAGCCCCAGCATTTT.

The CDR3 here is CASSTNRYNQPQHF. The DNA for the CDR3 is TGTGCCAGCAGCACGAACAGGTACAATCAGCCCCAGCATTTT. The gene calls are TRBV5-8 and TRBJ1-5, with TRBD1 as a possible D gene (5 bases). Trimming took off 4 bases at V and 3 bases at J, with 11 bases between the two ends. Germline V gives CDR1 SGHTS, CDR2 YDEGEE. The CDR3 extends over 14 amino acids.

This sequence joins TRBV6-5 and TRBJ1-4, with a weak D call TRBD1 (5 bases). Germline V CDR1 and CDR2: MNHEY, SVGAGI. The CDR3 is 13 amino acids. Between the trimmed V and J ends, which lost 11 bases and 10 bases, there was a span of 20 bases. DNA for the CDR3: TGTGCCGCCCTAGCCCCTAGGGACCCAAAACTGTTTTTT. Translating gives CAALAPRDPKLFF.

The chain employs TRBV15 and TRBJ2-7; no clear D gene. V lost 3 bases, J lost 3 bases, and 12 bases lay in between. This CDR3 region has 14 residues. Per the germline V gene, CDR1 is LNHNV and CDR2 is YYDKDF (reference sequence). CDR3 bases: TGTGCCACCAGCAGTGGCGGCCCTCTCTACGAGCAGTACTTC. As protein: CATSSGGPLYEQYF.

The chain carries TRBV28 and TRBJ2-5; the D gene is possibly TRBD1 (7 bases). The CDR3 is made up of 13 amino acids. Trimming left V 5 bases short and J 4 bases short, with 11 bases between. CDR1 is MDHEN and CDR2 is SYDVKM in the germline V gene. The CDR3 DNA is TGTGCCAGCAGTCCAGGGGGAGGAGAGACCCAGTACTTC. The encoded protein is CASSPGGGETQYF. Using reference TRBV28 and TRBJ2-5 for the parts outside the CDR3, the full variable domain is DVKVTQSSRYLVKRTGEKVFLECVQDMDHENMFWYRQDPGLGLRLIYFSYDVKMKEKGDIPEGYSVSREKKERFSLILESASTNQTSMYLCASSPGGGETQYFGPGTRLLVL.

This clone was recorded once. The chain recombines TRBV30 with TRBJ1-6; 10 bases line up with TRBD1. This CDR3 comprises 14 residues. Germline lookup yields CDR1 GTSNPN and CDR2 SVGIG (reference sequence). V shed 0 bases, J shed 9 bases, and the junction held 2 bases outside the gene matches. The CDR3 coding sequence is TGTGCCTGGAGTGTGGACAGGGGGGTTTCACCCCTCCACTTT. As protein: CAWSVDRGVSPLHF.

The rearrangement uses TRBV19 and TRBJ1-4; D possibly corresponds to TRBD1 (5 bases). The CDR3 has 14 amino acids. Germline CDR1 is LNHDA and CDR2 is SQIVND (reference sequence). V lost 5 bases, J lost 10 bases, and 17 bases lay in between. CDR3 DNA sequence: TGTGCCAGTAGTTTGCTTGAAGGGGCCGGAAAACTGTTTTTT. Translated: CASSLLEGAGKLFF.

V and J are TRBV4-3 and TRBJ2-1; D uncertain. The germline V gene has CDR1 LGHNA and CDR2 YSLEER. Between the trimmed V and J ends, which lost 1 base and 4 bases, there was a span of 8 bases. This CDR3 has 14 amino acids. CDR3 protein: CASSQGQEYNEQFF. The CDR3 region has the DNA TGCGCCAGCAGCCAAGGGCAGGAGTACAATGAGCAGTTCTTC.

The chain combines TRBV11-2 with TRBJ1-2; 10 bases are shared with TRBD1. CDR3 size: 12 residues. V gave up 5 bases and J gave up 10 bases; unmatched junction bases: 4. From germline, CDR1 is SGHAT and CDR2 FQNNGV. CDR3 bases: TGTGCCAGCAGCCGGGACAGGGGTCCCTACACCTTC. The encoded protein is CASSRDRGPYTF.

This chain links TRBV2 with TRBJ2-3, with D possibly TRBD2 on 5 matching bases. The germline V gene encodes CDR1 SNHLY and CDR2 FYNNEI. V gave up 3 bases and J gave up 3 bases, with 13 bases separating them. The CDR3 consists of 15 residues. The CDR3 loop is CASSEDAGGTDTQYF. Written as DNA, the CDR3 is TGTGCCAGCAGTGAGGATGCGGGTGGGACAGATACGCAGTATTTT.

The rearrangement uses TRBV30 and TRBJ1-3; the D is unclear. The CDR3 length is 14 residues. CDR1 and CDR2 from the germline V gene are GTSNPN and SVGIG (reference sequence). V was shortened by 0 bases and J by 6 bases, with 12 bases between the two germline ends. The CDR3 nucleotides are TGTGCCTGGAGTGTCCGCAGCCTGGCAAACACCATATATTTT. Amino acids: CAWSVRSLANTIYF. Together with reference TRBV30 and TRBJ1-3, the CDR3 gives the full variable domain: SQTIHQWPATLVQPVGSPLSLECTVEGTSNPNLYWYRQAAGRGLQLLFYSVGIGQISSEVPQNLSASRPQDRQFILSSKKLLLSDSGFYLCAWSVRSLANTIYFGEGSWLTVV.

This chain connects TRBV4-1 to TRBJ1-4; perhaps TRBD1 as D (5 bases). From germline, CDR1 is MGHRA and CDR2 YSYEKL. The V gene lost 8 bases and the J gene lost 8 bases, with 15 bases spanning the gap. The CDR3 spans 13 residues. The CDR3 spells CASSRGGREKLFF. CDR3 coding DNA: TGCGCCAGCTCTCGGGGGGGGAGGGAAAAACTGTTTTTT.

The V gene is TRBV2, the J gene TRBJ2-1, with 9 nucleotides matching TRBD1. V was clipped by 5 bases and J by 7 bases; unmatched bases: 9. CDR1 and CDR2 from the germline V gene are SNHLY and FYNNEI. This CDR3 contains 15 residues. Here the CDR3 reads CASSSGTGFANEQFF. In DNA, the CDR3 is TGTGCCAGCAGTTCCGGGACAGGGTTCGCGAATGAGCAGTTCTTC.

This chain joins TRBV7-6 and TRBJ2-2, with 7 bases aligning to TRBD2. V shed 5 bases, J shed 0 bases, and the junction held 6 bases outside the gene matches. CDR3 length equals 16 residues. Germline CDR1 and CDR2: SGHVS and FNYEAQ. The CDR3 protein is CASSLRLAANTGELFF. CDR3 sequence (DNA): TGTGCCAGCAGCCTCCGACTAGCTGCGAACACCGGGGAGCTGTTTTTT.

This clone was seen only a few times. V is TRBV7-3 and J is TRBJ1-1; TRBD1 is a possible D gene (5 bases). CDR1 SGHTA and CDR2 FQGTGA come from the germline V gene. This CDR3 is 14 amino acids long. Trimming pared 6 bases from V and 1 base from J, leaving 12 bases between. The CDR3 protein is CASRGGSWNTEAFF. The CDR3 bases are TGTGCCAGCAGGGGGGGTAGTTGGAACACTGAAGCTTTCTTT.

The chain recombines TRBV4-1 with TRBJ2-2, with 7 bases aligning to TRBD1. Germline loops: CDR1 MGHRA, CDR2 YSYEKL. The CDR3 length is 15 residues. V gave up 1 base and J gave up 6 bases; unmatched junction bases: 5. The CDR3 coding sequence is TGCGCCAGCAGCCAAGGCGACAGGGACGCCGGGGAGCTGTTTTTT. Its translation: CASSQGDRDAGELFF.

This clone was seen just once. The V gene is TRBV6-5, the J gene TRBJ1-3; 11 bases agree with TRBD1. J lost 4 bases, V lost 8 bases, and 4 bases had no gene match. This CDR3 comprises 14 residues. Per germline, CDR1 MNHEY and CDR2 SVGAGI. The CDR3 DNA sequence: TGTGCCAGCCGGGACAGGGGGACAGGAAACACCATATATTTT. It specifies CASRDRGTGNTIYF.

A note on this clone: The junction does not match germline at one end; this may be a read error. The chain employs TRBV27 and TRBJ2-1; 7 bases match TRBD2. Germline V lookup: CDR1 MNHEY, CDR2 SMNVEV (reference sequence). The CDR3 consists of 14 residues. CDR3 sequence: CATSGWGGYNEQFF. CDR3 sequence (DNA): TGTGCCACCAGTGGCTGGGGGGGGTACAATGAGCAGTTCTTC.

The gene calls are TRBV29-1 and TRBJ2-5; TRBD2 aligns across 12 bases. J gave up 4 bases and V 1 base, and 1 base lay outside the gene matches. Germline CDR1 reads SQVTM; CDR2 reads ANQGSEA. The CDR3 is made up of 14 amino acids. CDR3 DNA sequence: TGCAGCGTTGAAGGGACTAGCGGGGTAGAGACCCAGTACTTC. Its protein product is CSVEGTSGVETQYF.

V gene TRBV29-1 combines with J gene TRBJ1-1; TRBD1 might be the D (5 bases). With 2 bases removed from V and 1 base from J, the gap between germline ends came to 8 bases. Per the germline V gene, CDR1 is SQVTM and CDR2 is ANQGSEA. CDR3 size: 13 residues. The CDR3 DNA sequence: TGCAGCGTTGAATTAGGGGAGAACACTGAAGCTTTCTTT. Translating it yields CSVELGENTEAFF.

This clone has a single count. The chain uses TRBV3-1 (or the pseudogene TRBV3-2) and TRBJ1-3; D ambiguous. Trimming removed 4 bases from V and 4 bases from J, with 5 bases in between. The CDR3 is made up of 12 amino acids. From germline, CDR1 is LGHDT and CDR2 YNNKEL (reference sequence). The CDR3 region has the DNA TGTGCCAGCAGCCTGGCGGGAAACACCATATATTTT. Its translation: CASSLAGNTIYF.

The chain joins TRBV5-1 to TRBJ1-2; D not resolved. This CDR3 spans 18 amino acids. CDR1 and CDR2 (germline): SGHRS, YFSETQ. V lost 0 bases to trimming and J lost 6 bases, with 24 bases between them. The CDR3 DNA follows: TGCGCCAGCAGCTTGGCCACAAGATCGTCATCGACACACAATGGCTACACCTTC. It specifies CASSLATRSSSTHNGYTF. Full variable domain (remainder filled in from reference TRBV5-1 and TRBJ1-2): KAGVTQTPRYLIKTRGQQVTLSCSPISGHRSVSWYQQTPGQGLQFLFEYFSETQRNKGNFPGRFSGRQFSNSRSEMNVSTLELGDSALYLCASSLATRSSSTHNGYTFGSGTRLTVV.

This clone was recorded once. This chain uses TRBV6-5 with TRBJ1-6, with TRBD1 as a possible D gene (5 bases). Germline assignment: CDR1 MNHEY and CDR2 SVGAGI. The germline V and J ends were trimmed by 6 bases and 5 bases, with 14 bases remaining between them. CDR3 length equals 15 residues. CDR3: CASRQQGSNNSPLHF. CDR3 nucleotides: TGTGCCAGCAGACAGCAGGGTTCGAATAATTCACCCCTCCACTTT.

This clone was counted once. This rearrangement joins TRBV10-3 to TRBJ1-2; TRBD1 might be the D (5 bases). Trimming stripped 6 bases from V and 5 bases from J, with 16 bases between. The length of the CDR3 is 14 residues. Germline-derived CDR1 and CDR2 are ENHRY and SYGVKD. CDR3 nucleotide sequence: TGTGCCATCAGGGCAGGGAGTTCTGTATATGGCTACACCTTC. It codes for CAIRAGSSVYGYTF.

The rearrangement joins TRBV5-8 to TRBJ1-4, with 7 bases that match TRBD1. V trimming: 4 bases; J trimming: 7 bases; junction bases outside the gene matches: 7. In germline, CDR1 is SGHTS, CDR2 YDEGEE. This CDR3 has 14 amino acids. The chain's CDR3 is CASSNPGQSEKLFF. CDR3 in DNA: TGTGCCAGCAGCAACCCGGGACAGTCTGAAAAACTGTTTTTT. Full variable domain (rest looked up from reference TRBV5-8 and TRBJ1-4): EAGVTQSPTHLIKTRGQQATLRCSPISGHTSVYWYQQALGLGLQFLLWYDEGEERNRGNFPPRFSGRQFPNYSSELNVNALELEDSALYLCASSNPGQSEKLFFGSGTQLSVL.

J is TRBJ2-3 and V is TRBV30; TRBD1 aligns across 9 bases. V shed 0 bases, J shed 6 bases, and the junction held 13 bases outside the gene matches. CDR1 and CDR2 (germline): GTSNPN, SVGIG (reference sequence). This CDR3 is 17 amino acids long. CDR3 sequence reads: CAWSVTGQGFIMDTQYF. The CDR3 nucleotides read TGTGCCTGGAGTGTAACTGGACAGGGGTTTATTATGGATACGCAGTATTTT.

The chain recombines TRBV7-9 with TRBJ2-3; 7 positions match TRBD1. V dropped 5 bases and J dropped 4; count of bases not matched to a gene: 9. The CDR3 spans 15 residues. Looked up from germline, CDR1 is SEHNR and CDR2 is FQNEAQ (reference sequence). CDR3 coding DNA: TGTGCCAGCAGCCGCTTGACAGGGACCCCAGATACGCAGTATTTT. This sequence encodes CASSRLTGTPDTQYF.

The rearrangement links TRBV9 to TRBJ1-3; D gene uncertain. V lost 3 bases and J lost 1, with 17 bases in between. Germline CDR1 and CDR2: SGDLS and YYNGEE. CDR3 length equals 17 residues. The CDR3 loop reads CASSADPRRLSGNTIYF. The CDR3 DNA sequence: TGTGCCAGCAGCGCCGACCCGCGTCGCCTGTCTGGAAACACCATATATTTT.